Each of the 15 T cell receptor beta chains below was sequenced from the same sample in a study of CD8+CD57+ T cells in acquired aplastic anemia. According to the study, genomic DNA was the template for TCR beta VDJ and CDR3 profiling. TCRdb re-analysed the reads in MiXCR, keeping a single row per CDR3 protein. The sample lists 220,000 or so distinct CDR3 sequences; less than 75% were seen once. The sequenced patients had an expansion of CD8+CD57+ cells seen by flow cytometry. Sequencing was performed on sorted CD4+, CD8+, or CD8+CD57+ T cells (not recorded which) from PBMCs. These TCRs come from a human donor with aplastic anemia.

V gene TRBV13 combines with J gene TRBJ1-1; a possible D gene is TRBD1 (5 bases). V lost 2 bases and J 3 bases, leaving 13 bases between the germline ends. This CDR3 contains 15 residues. Germline lookup yields CDR1 PRHDT and CDR2 FYEKMQ (reference sequence). The CDR3 sequence: CASSLSQGPDTEAFF. CDR3 bases: TGTGCCAGCAGCTTATCTCAGGGCCCAGACACTGAAGCTTTCTTT.

CDR3 amino acids: CSASWGANNEQFF. The CDR3, as DNA: TGCAGTGCTAGCTGGGGGGCTAACAATGAGCAGTTCTTC. The chain has TRBV20-1 and TRBJ2-1; D might be TRBD1 or TRBD2, each matching 6 bases. The CDR3 loop spans 13 amino acids. Germline CDR1 is DFQATT and CDR2 is SNEGSKA (reference sequence). V was pared by 3 bases and J by 5 bases, with 11 bases between.

The DNA for the CDR3 is TGCAGTGCTAGACCGCGACGCAGCTCCTACGAGCAGTACTTC. Translating it yields CSARPRRSSYEQYF. The chain combines TRBV20-1 with TRBJ2-7; D ambiguous. Trimming stripped 2 bases from V and 0 bases from J, with 11 bases between. CDR1 is DFQATT, CDR2 SNEGSKA, per germline (reference sequence). CDR3 length: 14 residues.

In nucleotides, the CDR3 is TGTGCCAGCAGCCAAGCCGGGACAGGAGTTTACAATGAGCAGTTCTTC. Protein sequence: CASSQAGTGVYNEQFF. This chain uses TRBV14 with TRBJ2-1; 8 nucleotides align to TRBD1. The CDR3 has 16 amino acids. V trimming: 1 base; J trimming: 4 bases; junction bases outside the gene matches: 6. CDR1 is SGHDN, CDR2 FVKESK, per germline.

The chain carries TRBV20-1 and TRBJ2-7; 8 nucleotides line up with TRBD2. CDR1 is DFQATT, CDR2 SNEGSKA, per germline (reference sequence). V lost 6 bases to trimming and J lost 0 bases; unmatched junction nucleotides: 7. This CDR3 contains 14 residues. The CDR3 DNA follows: TGCAGTGCAGAAAATAGCGGGACCTCCTACGAGCAGTACTTC. It specifies CSAENSGTSYEQYF.

The table lists this clonotype with many counts. This chain connects TRBV14 to TRBJ2-7, with no clear D. Germline V gene data show CDR1 as SGHDN and CDR2 as FVKESK. The CDR3 is 13 amino acids. Trimming took 1 base from V and 12 from J, leaving 16 bases between them. CDR3 nucleotide sequence: TGTGCCAGCAGCCAAGGACGGCCGTCTATGTGGTACTTC. Translated: CASSQGRPSMWYF. The complete variable domain, with remaining parts taken from reference TRBV14 and TRBJ2-7, reads EAGVTQFPSHSVIEKGQTVTLRCDPISGHDNLYWYRRVMGKEIKFLLHFVKESKQDESGMPNNRFLAERTGGTYSTLKVQPAELEDSGVYFCASSQGRPSMWYFGPGTRLTVT.

The chain has TRBV5-4 and TRBJ1-3, with unresolved D. Germline V gene data show CDR1 as SGHNT and CDR2 as YYREEE (reference sequence). The CDR3 has 17 residues. V was pared by 4 bases and J by 0 bases, with 17 bases between. The CDR3: CASSQGRNGLSGNTIYF. The CDR3 DNA reads as TGTGCCAGCAGCCAAGGACGGAACGGCCTCTCTGGAAACACCATATATTTT.

V is TRBV20-1 and J is TRBJ1-1, with unresolved D. V was shortened by 6 bases and J by 8 bases, with 13 bases between the two germline ends. The CDR3 is 11 amino acids. Germline-derived CDR1 and CDR2 are DFQATT and SNEGSKA (reference sequence). The CDR3 sequence is CSAAIGSEAFF. The DNA for the CDR3 is TGCAGTGCCGCGATTGGATCCGAAGCTTTCTTT.

There are a few counts of this clonotype. This sequence joins TRBV4-2 and TRBJ2-7; D assignment may be TRBD1 or TRBD2 (5 bases each). Germline CDR1 is LGHNA and CDR2 is YNFKEQ. The CDR3 has 13 residues. V lost 5 bases to trimming and J lost 5 bases, with 13 bases between them. The CDR3: CASSLGTFNEQYF. The CDR3 DNA reads as TGTGCCAGCAGCTTGGGGACGTTCAACGAGCAGTACTTC.

The chain is built from TRBV29-1 and TRBJ2-1; D uncertain. Germline values: CDR1 SQVTM, CDR2 ANQGSEA. The CDR3 is made up of 9 amino acids. In DNA form, the CDR3 reads TGCGGCGCTGACAATGAGCAGTTCTTC. It translates to CGADNEQFF.

This clonotype showed up just a few times. The chain is built from TRBV7-3 and TRBJ2-1; D may be TRBD1 (6 bases). Germline V lookup: CDR1 SGHTA, CDR2 FQGTGA. The CDR3 extends over 13 amino acids. V was trimmed by 4 bases and J by 5 bases, leaving 9 bases between them. The CDR3 DNA follows: TGTGCCAGCAGCTCGACAGGAAACAATGAGCAGTTCTTC. It codes for CASSSTGNNEQFF.

J is TRBJ2-7 and V is TRBV19; D gene unclear. Germline loops: CDR1 LNHDA, CDR2 SQIVND (reference sequence). The CDR3 runs 13 residues. Trimming took off 0 bases at V and 3 bases at J, with 6 bases between the two ends. Here the CDR3 reads CASSIDWRYEQYF. DNA for the CDR3: TGTGCCAGTAGTATAGATTGGCGCTACGAGCAGTACTTC.

The gene calls are TRBV9 and TRBJ2-1, with D perhaps matching TRBD2 (6 bases). Trimming left V 0 bases short and J 7 bases short, with 20 bases between. The CDR3 extends over 17 amino acids. Germline lookup yields CDR1 SGDLS and CDR2 YYNGEE. CDR3 nucleotide sequence: TGTGCCAGCAGCGTAGAGGCGGGGCCATCCCCAATGAATGAGCAGTTCTTC. It codes for CASSVEAGPSPMNEQFF.

The sample holds many counts of this clonotype. The chain employs TRBV13 and TRBJ1-1; weak D call: TRBD1 (6 bases). Germline lookup yields CDR1 PRHDT and CDR2 FYEKMQ (reference sequence). The CDR3 length is 12 residues. V was cut by 8 bases and J by 5 bases, with 12 bases left in between. CDR3 sequence reads: CASLEGTTEAFF. CDR3 nucleotides: TGTGCCAGCCTGGAGGGGACAACTGAAGCTTTCTTT.

This clonotype has a handful of counts. The chain recombines TRBV9 with TRBJ2-7; 10 bases line up with TRBD1. Germline assignment: CDR1 SGDLS and CDR2 YYNGEE. After removal of 4 bases from V and 6 bases from J, the junction contained 10 bases not matched to a gene. The CDR3 has 15 residues. The CDR3 DNA is TGTGCCAGCAGCTCCTCTGGCGGGACAGGGGTCGAGCAGTACTTC. Translated: CASSSSGGTGVEQYF.